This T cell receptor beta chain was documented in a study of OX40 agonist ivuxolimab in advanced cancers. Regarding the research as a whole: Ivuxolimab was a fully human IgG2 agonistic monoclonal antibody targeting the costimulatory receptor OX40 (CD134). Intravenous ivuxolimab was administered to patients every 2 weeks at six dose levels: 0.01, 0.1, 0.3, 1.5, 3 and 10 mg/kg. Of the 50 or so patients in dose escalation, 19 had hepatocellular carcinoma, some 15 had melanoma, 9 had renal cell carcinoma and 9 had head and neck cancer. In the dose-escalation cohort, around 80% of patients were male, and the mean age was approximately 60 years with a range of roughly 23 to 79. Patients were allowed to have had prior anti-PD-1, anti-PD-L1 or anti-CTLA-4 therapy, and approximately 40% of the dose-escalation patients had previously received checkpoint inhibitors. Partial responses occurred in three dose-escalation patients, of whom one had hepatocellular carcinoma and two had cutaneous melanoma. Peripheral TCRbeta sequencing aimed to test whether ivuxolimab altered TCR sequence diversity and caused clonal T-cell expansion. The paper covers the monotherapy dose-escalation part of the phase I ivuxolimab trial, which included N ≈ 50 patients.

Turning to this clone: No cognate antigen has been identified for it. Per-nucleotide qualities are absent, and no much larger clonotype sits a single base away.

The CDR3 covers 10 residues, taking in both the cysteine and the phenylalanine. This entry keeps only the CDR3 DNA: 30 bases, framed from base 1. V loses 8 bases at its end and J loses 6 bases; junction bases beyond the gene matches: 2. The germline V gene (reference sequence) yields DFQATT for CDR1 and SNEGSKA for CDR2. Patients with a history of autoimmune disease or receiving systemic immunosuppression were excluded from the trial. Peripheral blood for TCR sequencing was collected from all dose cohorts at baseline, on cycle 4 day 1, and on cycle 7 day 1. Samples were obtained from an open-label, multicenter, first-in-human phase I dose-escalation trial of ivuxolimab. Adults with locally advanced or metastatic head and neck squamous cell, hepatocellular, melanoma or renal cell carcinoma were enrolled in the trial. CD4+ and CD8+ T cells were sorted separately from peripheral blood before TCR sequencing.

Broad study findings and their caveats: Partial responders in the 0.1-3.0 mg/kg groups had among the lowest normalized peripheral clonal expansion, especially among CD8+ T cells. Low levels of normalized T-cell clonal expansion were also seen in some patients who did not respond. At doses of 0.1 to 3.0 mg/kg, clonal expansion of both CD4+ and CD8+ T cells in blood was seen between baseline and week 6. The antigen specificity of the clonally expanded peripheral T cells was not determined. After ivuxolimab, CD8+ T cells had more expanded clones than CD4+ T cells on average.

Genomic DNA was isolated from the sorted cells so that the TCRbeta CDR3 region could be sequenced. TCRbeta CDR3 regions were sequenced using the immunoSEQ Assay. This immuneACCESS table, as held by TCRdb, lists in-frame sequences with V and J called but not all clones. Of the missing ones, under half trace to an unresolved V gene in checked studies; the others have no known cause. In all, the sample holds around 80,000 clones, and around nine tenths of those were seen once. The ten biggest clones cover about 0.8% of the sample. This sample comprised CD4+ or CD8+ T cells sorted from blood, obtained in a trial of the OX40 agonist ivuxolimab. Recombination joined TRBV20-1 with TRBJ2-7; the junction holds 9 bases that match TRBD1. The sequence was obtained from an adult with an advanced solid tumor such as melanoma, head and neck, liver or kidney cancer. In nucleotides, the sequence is TGCAGTATGACAGGGGGCGAGCAGTACTTC. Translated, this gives CSMTGGEQYF.